Listed here is a single TCR beta chain. Antigen: not known. This sample was taken from a study of T cell responses to AZD1222 COVID-19 vaccine. The study's findings and limits: Regions left unmutated in variants are reportedly the target of nearly half of spike-specific TCRs. After the peak T cell response, and only then, were repertoires sampled. Females made up more of the donors, who were largely white British, and clonal diversity may have come out too low.

Repertoires were generated with immunoSEQ multiplex PCR, while TCRdb's copy carries only in-frame clones and drops some. In the table there are 94,000 or so clones, roughly 90% of which are singletons. This CDR3 contains 15 residues. CDR1 and CDR2 (germline): SGHRS, YFSETQ. V was clipped by 7 bases and J by 10 bases; unmatched bases: 14. The source of this sequence is an adult in good health. Here the sequenced sample was peripheral blood, taken on day 0 of AZD1222 vaccination. The chain carries TRBV5-1 and TRBJ1-6; 7 bases map to TRBD1. CDR3 protein: CASRTGDNLLSPLHF. The CDR3 DNA reads TGCGCCAGCCGGACAGGCGATAACCTACTATCACCCCTCCACTTT.